The rows below give T cell receptor beta chains drawn from one sample of a study of T cell repertoires in cytomegalovirus infection. Antigens of these TCRs are unknown. TCRdb ran MiXCR on the reads and lists one entry per CDR3 protein. The sample has around 95,000 distinct CDR3 sequences, 25% to 30% seen once; the top ten hold less than 75%. The sample consisted of CD8+ T cells from cultured PBMCs, taken from culture after CMV antigen stimulation. The source of these receptors is a human donor in good health (CMV status not recorded). Some clones in this sample may be carry-over from other donors' samples. Both conserved end residues are part of each CDR3. D genes are given only for firm matches. Clone size is not always given. Where it is, it says once, few, many or a class for expanded clones.

CDR3 protein,CDR3 DNA,D gene,J gene,V gene,clone size
CASSVDPGMNTEAFF,TGTGCCAGCAGCGTAGATCCAGGTATGAACACTGAAGCTTTCTTT,.,TRBJ1-1,TRBV9,.
CASKVAGQDPYEQYF,TGTGCCAGTAAGGTAGCGGGACAGGACCCCTACGAGCAGTACTTC,.,TRBJ2-7,TRBV19,few
CASRNRGSSNYGYTF,TGTGCCAGTAGGAACAGGGGGTCTTCTAACTATGGCTACACCTTC,TRBD1,TRBJ1-2,TRBV19,many
CASSPTNYNYGYTF,TGTGCCAGCAGTCCCACAAACTATAACTATGGCTACACCTTC,.,TRBJ1-2,TRBV27,many
CASSDRTVAGNTIYF,TGTGCCAGCAGTGATCGGACAGTCGCTGGAAACACCATATATTTT,.,TRBJ1-3,TRBV2,.
CASSLTGGHNEQFF,TGTGCCAGCAGTTTGACAGGGGGGCACAATGAGCAGTTCTTC,TRBD1,TRBJ2-1,TRBV12-3/TRBV12-4,few
CASSQEGGSGGGWGDTQYF,TGCGCCAGCAGCCAAGAAGGAGGAAGCGGGGGGGGCTGGGGAGATACGCAGTATTTT,TRBD2,TRBJ2-3,TRBV4-1,many
CSARDLSGQGPHEQYF,TGCAGTGCTAGAGATCTGTCCGGGCAGGGACCGCACGAGCAGTACTTC,.,TRBJ2-7,TRBV20-1,.
CASTDWGAGQPQHF,TGTGCCAGCACCGATTGGGGGGCGGGTCAGCCCCAGCATTTT,.,TRBJ1-5,TRBV6-6,.
CASRFPAGATNTEAFF,TGTGCCAGCAGGTTCCCGGCGGGGGCTACTAACACTGAAGCTTTCTTT,.,TRBJ1-1,TRBV7-9,many